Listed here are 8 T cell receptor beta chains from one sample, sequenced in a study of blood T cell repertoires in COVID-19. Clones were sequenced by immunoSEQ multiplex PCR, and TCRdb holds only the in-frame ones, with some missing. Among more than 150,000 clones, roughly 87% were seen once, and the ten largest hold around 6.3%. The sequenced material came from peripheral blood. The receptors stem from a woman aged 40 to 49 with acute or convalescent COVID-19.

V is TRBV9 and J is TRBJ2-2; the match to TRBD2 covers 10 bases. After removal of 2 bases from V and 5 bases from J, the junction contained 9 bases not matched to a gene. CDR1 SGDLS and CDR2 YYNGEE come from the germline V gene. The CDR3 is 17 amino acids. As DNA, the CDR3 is TGTGCCAGCAGCGTCACTCTAGCGGGAGTGGGGACCGGGGAGCTGTTTTTT. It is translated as CASSVTLAGVGTGELFF.

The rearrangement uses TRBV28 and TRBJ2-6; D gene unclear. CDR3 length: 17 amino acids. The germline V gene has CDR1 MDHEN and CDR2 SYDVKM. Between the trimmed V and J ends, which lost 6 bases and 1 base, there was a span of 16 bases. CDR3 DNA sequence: TGTGCCAGCAGGGCTACAGCTTATAGGTCTGGGGCCAACGTCCTGACTTTC. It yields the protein CASRATAYRSGANVLTF.

CDR3 nucleotides: TGTGCCAGCAGCGGCCGGGGGTCCGGGGAGCTGTTTTTT. It is translated as CASSGRGSGELFF. The chain couples TRBV13 to TRBJ2-2, with TRBD2 as a possible D gene (6 bases). Germline values: CDR1 PRHDT, CDR2 FYEKMQ (reference sequence). This CDR3 is 13 amino acids long. The germline V and J ends were trimmed by 5 bases and 6 bases, with 10 bases remaining between them.

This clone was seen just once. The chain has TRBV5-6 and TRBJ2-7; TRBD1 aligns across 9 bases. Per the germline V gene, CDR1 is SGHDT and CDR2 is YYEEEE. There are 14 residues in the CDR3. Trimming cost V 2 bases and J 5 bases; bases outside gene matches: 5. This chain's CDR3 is CASSLRDRANEQYF. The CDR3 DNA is TGTGCCAGCAGCTTACGGGACAGGGCCAACGAGCAGTACTTC.

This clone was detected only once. The CDR3 nucleotides are TGTGCCAGTAGTATGGGGGACAGGGGGACTCAGCCCCAGCATTTT. Residues: CASSMGDRGTQPQHF. The genes are TRBV19 and TRBJ1-5, with 11 bases fitting TRBD1. CDR1 LNHDA and CDR2 SQIVND come from the germline V gene (reference sequence). The CDR3 is 15 amino acids. J gave up 6 bases and V 3 bases, and 4 bases lay outside the gene matches.

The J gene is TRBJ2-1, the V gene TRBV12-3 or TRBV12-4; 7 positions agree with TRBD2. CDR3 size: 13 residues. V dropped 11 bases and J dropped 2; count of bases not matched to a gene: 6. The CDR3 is CASRGETYNEQFF. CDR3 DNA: TGTGCCTCCCGGGGGGAAACCTACAATGAGCAGTTCTTC.

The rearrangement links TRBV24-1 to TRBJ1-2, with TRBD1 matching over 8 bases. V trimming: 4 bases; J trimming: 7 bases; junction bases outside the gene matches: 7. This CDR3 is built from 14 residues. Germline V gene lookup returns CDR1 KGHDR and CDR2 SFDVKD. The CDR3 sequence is CATSDPGQAGGYTF. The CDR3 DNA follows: TGTGCCACCAGTGACCCGGGACAGGCAGGTGGCTACACCTTC.

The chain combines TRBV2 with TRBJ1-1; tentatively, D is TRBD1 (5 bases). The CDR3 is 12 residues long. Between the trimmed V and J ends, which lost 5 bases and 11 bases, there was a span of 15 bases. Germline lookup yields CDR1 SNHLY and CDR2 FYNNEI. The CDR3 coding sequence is TGTGCCAGCAGTTTAATTGCCCAGGGCGCTTTCTTT. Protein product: CASSLIAQGAFF.